Presented here are 28 T cell receptor beta chains from one specimen sequenced in a study of Ad26.COV2.S vaccination and SARS-CoV-2 variants. Treatment defined: roughly 18 received Ad26.COV2.S at low or high dose, single or two shots; five or six received placebo; per-sample allocation not given. The samples were gathered on day 63 after the first injection of vaccine or placebo. The assay was immunoSEQ multiplex PCR, and TCRdb's table has in-frame clones only and misses some. The repertoire holds a few hundred thousand clones, with 88% as singletons. The sequencing here drew on peripheral blood, taken in a trial of Ad26.COV2.S vaccine versus placebo. The receptor set was obtained from a person aged 18-60 years who received the Ad26.COV2.S COVID-19 vaccine or a placebo.

The J gene is TRBJ2-5, the V gene TRBV7-3, with D unclear. Germline V gene sequence: CDR1 SGHTA, CDR2 FQGTGA. This CDR3 is 13 amino acids long. V lost 3 bases, J lost 3 bases, and 8 bases lay in between. The CDR3 reads CASSLSLEETQYF. In nucleotides, the CDR3 is TGTGCCAGCAGCTTGTCACTCGAAGAGACCCAGTACTTC.

Only one count was recorded for this clone. This rearrangement joins TRBV9 to TRBJ2-2; the match to TRBD2 covers 12 bases. There are 17 residues in the CDR3. V was clipped by 3 bases and J by 0 bases; unmatched bases: 3. Looked up from germline, CDR1 is SGDLS and CDR2 is YYNGEE. CDR3 bases: TGTGCCAGCAGCGGCCCTAGCGGGGGGGCGAACACCGGGGAGCTGTTTTTT. Its translation: CASSGPSGGANTGELFF.

V and J are TRBV28 and TRBJ1-2; TRBD1 agrees at 10 bases. This CDR3 has 14 amino acids. The V segment lost 5 bases and the J segment 4 bases; nucleotides outside the gene matches: 4. Germline values: CDR1 MDHEN, CDR2 SYDVKM. The CDR3 loop is CASSTGQGVYGYTF. For the CDR3, the DNA is TGTGCCAGCAGTACTGGACAGGGGGTCTATGGCTACACCTTC.

J is TRBJ1-4 and V is TRBV5-6; 9 bases align to TRBD1. Germline V lookup: CDR1 SGHDT, CDR2 YYEEEE. Germline trimming cut 4 bases from V and 0 bases from J; bases unmatched to any gene: 4. The CDR3 is 16 amino acids. This chain's CDR3 is CASSLRTGATNEKLFF. The CDR3 DNA reads as TGTGCCAGCAGCCTAAGGACAGGGGCAACTAATGAAAAACTGTTTTTT.

The rearrangement links TRBV30 to TRBJ2-7, with 9 bases matching TRBD1. This CDR3 comprises 14 residues. From germline, CDR1 is GTSNPN and CDR2 SVGIG (reference sequence). The V gene end was trimmed by 8 bases and the J gene end by 2 bases; junction bases not matched to a gene: 10. DNA of the CDR3: TGTGCCGGAGCCCAGGACAGGGGCCCCTACGAGCAGTACTTC. It codes for CAGAQDRGPYEQYF.

This clone came up a few times. The chain carries TRBV7-9 and TRBJ1-1; the D is unclear. The V end was cut by 3 bases, the J end by 0 bases, with 11 bases between. From germline, CDR1 is SEHNR and CDR2 FQNEAQ (reference sequence). This CDR3 comprises 15 residues. CDR3 sequence (DNA): TGTGCCAGCAGCTTTGCCGTGGGATTGAACACTGAAGCTTTCTTT. This codes for CASSFAVGLNTEAFF.

This rearrangement joins TRBV6-2 or TRBV6-3 to TRBJ2-3; no firm D call. V was trimmed by 0 bases and J by 9 bases, leaving 16 bases between them. CDR1 MNHEY and CDR2 SVGEGT come from the germline V gene. The CDR3 runs to 15 residues. The CDR3 DNA follows: TGTGCCAGCAGTTACTCGAAGAACAGCCCTACAACGCAGTATTTT. Its protein product is CASSYSKNSPTTQYF.

The chain combines TRBV3-1 (or the pseudogene TRBV3-2) with TRBJ2-3; perhaps TRBD2 as D (6 bases). Trimming removed 6 bases from V and 4 bases from J, with 11 bases in between. Germline CDR1 is LGHDT and CDR2 is YNNKEL (reference sequence). The CDR3 is made up of 13 amino acids. DNA of the CDR3: TGTGCCAGCAGGACCGGCGGGGCAGATACGCAGTATTTT. It yields the protein CASRTGGADTQYF.

V usage is TRBV27 and J usage is TRBJ1-1; D not resolved. Germline CDR1 is MNHEY and CDR2 is SMNVEV (reference sequence). The CDR3 runs 14 residues. Between the trimmed V and J ends, which lost 7 bases and 4 bases, there was a span of 16 bases. The CDR3 nucleotides read TGTGCCAGCACCGAAAGGAGTCGTAGCACTGAAGCTTTCTTT. It yields the protein CASTERSRSTEAFF.

This clone appeared a single time. The chain combines TRBV5-1 with TRBJ2-1, with 14 positions matching TRBD2. Germline CDR1 reads SGHRS; CDR2 reads YFSETQ. V shed 0 bases and J 10 bases; nucleotides not matched to a gene: 12. The CDR3 covers 18 residues. As DNA, the CDR3 is TGCGCCAGCAGCTTGGAGGGGTTGGGACTAGCGGGGGTGAAAGAGCAGTTCTTC. Translated, it gives CASSLEGLGLAGVKEQFF. The entire variable domain, with the rest obtained from reference TRBV5-1 and TRBJ2-1, is as follows: KAGVTQTPRYLIKTRGQQVTLSCSPISGHRSVSWYQQTPGQGLQFLFEYFSETQRNKGNFPGRFSGRQFSNSRSEMNVSTLELGDSALYLCASSLEGLGLAGVKEQFFGPGTRLTVL.

The DNA for the CDR3 is TGTGCCAGCAGCCTTATTAGCGGGGGGCCGAACACCGGGGAGCTGTTTTTT. This sequence encodes CASSLISGGPNTGELFF. The chain is built from TRBV9 and TRBJ2-2; 10 bases agree with TRBD2. Unmatched junction bases numbered 6, after V lost 4 bases and J lost 0 bases. Germline values: CDR1 SGDLS, CDR2 YYNGEE. This CDR3 comprises 17 residues.

This rearrangement joins TRBV6-1 to TRBJ2-7; 8 nucleotides line up with TRBD1. This CDR3 has 15 amino acids. V lost 2 bases, J lost 3 bases, and 6 bases stayed unmatched. Germline V CDR1 and CDR2: MNHNS, SASEGT. CDR3 residues: CASSESQGAIYEQYF. In nucleotides, the CDR3 is TGTGCCAGCAGTGAAAGCCAGGGGGCGATCTACGAGCAGTACTTC.

The V call is TRBV12-3 or TRBV12-4, the J call TRBJ2-2; D is uncertain. V lost 7 bases and J lost 5, with 11 bases in between. This CDR3 contains 13 residues. CDR3 in DNA: TGTGCCAGCACCGCCTTGGGAACCGGGGAGCTGTTTTTT. This encodes CASTALGTGELFF.

This rearrangement joins TRBV7-2 to TRBJ2-1; 8 positions agree with TRBD2. This CDR3 spans 17 amino acids. Germline V gene data show CDR1 as SGHTA and CDR2 as FQGNSA. Trimming took 1 base from V and 1 from J; bases not matched to a gene: 6. The CDR3 coding sequence is TGTGCCAGCAGCTTAGTAGGTGGCGGGGGGTCCTACAATGAGCAGTTCTTC. It yields the protein CASSLVGGGGSYNEQFF.

Regarding this clone: The DNA is omitted, as the CDR3 cannot be located on it reliably, and the CDR3 follows TCRdb's listing. The chain is built from TRBV18 and TRBJ1-2. The length of the CDR3 is 14 amino acids, counting both ends. CDR1 and CDR2 from the germline V gene are KGHSH and LQKENI. The CDR3: CASSTSGRFDRYTF.

The chain employs TRBV6-5 and TRBJ2-1; 11 nucleotides match TRBD2. The CDR3 is 15 residues long. Unmatched junction bases numbered 4, after V lost 5 bases and J lost 4 bases. Germline V gives CDR1 MNHEY, CDR2 SVGAGI. The CDR3 sequence is CASSIAGGLYNEQFF. Here the CDR3 DNA reads TGTGCCAGCAGTATAGCGGGGGGGCTGTACAATGAGCAGTTCTTC.

The chain carries TRBV6-6 and TRBJ1-1; TRBD1 might be the D (5 bases). Trimming removed 2 bases from V and 1 base from J, with 11 bases in between. Germline V gives CDR1 MNHNY, CDR2 SVGAGI (reference sequence). CDR3 length: 15 residues. The CDR3 here is CASSYRGLQNTEAFF. CDR3 DNA: TGTGCCAGCAGTTACCGGGGACTGCAGAACACTGAAGCTTTCTTT.

The gene calls are TRBV19 and TRBJ1-6; no firm D call. V dropped 5 bases and J dropped 5 bases, with 7 bases sitting between them. Germline CDR1 reads LNHDA; CDR2 reads SQIVND (reference sequence). The CDR3 has 13 residues. The CDR3 sequence: CASSGQDNSPLHF. CDR3 DNA: TGTGCCAGTAGTGGTCAGGATAATTCACCCCTCCACTTT.

This clone was recorded once. The V gene is TRBV27, the J gene TRBJ2-1; 10 bases match TRBD1. Unmatched junction bases numbered 6, after V lost 6 bases and J lost 4 bases. The CDR3 has 15 residues. Germline-derived CDR1 and CDR2 are MNHEY and SMNVEV (reference sequence). The CDR3 sequence is CASSGQGVAYNEQFF. CDR3 DNA: TGTGCCAGCAGCGGACAGGGGGTTGCGTACAATGAGCAGTTCTTC.

The chain couples TRBV4-1 to TRBJ1-2; TRBD1 might be the D (6 bases). Germline V gives CDR1 MGHRA, CDR2 YSYEKL. This CDR3 is built from 15 residues. V was cut by 2 bases and J by 4 bases, with 14 bases left in between. DNA of the CDR3: TGCGCCAGCAGCCAAACAGGGCCCTCACGCTATGGCTACACCTTC. Translating it yields CASSQTGPSRYGYTF.

The chain uses TRBV25-1 and TRBJ1-1; the D gene is possibly TRBD1 (5 bases). There are 13 residues in the CDR3. Germline V gene lookup returns CDR1 MGHDK and CDR2 SYGVNS. Trimming removed 4 bases at V and 3 bases at J, with 9 bases between. The CDR3 DNA reads TGTGCCAGCAGTGCACAGGCCGACACTGAAGCTTTCTTT. Protein sequence: CASSAQADTEAFF.

This chain joins TRBV10-3 and TRBJ2-5; 8 bases fit TRBD1. The J segment lost 0 bases and the V segment lost 7 bases, leaving 10 bases of the junction unmatched. This CDR3 is 16 amino acids long. Germline CDR1 is ENHRY and CDR2 is SYGVKD. CDR3 sequence reads: CAIKRATGDYQETQYF. The CDR3 nucleotides read TGTGCCATCAAAAGGGCGACAGGGGATTACCAAGAGACCCAGTACTTC.

This chain joins TRBV27 and TRBJ1-5, with D unclear. Trimming stripped 5 bases from V and 5 bases from J, with 13 bases between. The CDR3 totals 14 residues. In germline, CDR1 is MNHEY, CDR2 SMNVEV (reference sequence). The CDR3 region has the DNA TGTGCCAGCAGTCAAAGTCGTTGGGATCAGCCCCAGCATTTT. Its translation is CASSQSRWDQPQHF.

The chain combines TRBV7-2 with TRBJ1-3; D is ambiguous. There are 16 residues in the CDR3. V lost 2 bases and J 0 bases, leaving 11 bases between the germline ends. In germline, CDR1 is SGHTA, CDR2 FQGNSA. In DNA, the CDR3 is TGTGCCAGCAGCTTATCACCGGCTAGCTCTGGAAACACCATATATTTT. Protein sequence: CASSLSPASSGNTIYF.

This clone was recorded a few times. V and J are TRBV3-1 (or the pseudogene TRBV3-2) and TRBJ2-2, with D perhaps matching TRBD1 (6 bases). Trimming took 4 bases from V and 0 from J, leaving 12 bases between them. Germline CDR1 and CDR2: LGHDT and YNNKEL (reference sequence). CDR3 length equals 16 residues. The CDR3 sequence: CASSPIQGSNTGELFF. The DNA of the CDR3 is TGTGCCAGCAGCCCGATACAGGGATCGAACACCGGGGAGCTGTTTTTT.

This rearrangement joins TRBV19 to TRBJ1-5; unclear D gene. Trimming stripped 5 bases from V and 0 bases from J, with 8 bases between. Per the germline V gene, CDR1 is LNHDA and CDR2 is SQIVND (reference sequence). The CDR3 has 14 residues. CDR3 sequence reads: CASSPWGSNQPQHF. The CDR3 DNA reads as TGTGCCAGTAGTCCCTGGGGTAGCAATCAGCCCCAGCATTTT.

This clone was detected once. The V call is TRBV6-2 or TRBV6-3, the J call TRBJ2-7; D is possibly TRBD1 (6 bases). There are 16 residues in the CDR3. Germline lookup yields CDR1 MNHEY and CDR2 SVGEGT. Between the trimmed V and J ends, which lost 3 bases and 4 bases, there was a span of 19 bases. The CDR3 sequence: CASSYRVGQPPYEQYF. The CDR3 coding sequence is TGTGCCAGCAGTTATCGGGTGGGACAACCCCCATACGAGCAGTACTTC.

The chain joins TRBV7-9 to TRBJ1-1; no firm D call. Germline values: CDR1 SEHNR, CDR2 FQNEAQ (reference sequence). V lost 5 bases and J 0 bases, leaving 10 bases between the germline ends. The CDR3 loop spans 14 amino acids. CDR3 loop: CASSGAQVNTEAFF. The CDR3 nucleotides read TGTGCCAGCAGCGGCGCTCAAGTGAACACTGAAGCTTTCTTT.